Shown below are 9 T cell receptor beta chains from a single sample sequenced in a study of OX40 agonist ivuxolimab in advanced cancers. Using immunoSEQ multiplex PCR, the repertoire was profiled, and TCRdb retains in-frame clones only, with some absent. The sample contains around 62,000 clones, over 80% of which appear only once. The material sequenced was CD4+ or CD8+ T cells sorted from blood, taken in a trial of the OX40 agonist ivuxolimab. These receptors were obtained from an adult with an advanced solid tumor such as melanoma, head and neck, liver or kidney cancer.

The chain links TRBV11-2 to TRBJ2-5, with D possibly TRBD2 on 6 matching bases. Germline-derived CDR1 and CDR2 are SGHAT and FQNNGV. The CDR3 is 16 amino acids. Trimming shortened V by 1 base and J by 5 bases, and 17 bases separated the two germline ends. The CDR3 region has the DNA TGTGCCAGCAGCTTAGTTTGGGGAGGTGCGGGGGAGACCCAGTACTTC. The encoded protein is CASSLVWGGAGETQYF.

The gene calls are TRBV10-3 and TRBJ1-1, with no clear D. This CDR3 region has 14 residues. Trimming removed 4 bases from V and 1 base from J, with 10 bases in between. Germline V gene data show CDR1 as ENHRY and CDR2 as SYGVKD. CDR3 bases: TGTGCCATCAGTGTCGCATCCTGGAACACTGAAGCTTTCTTT. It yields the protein CAISVASWNTEAFF.

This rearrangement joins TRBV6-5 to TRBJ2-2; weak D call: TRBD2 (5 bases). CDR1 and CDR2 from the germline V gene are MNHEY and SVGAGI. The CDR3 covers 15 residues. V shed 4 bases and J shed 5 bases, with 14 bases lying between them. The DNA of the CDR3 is TGTGCCAGCAGTTTAATGGGAGATGGGACCGGGGAGCTGTTTTTT. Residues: CASSLMGDGTGELFF.

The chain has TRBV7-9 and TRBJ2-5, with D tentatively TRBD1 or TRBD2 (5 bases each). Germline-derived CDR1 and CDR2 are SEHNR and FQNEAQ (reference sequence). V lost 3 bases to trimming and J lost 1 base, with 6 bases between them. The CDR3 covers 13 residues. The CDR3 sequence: CASSFGTQETQYF. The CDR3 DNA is TGTGCCAGCAGCTTTGGGACCCAAGAGACCCAGTACTTC. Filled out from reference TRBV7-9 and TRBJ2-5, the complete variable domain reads DTGVSQNPRHKITKRGQNVTFRCDPISEHNRLYWYRQTLGQGPEFLTYFQNEAQLEKSRLLSDRFSAERPKGSFSTLEIQRTEQGDSAMYLCASSFGTQETQYFGPGTRLLVL.

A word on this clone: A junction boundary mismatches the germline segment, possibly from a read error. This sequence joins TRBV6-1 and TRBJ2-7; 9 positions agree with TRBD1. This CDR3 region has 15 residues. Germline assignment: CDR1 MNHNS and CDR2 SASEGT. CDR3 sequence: CAGSATGGSSYEQYF. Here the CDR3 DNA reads TGTGCCGGCAGTGCGACAGGGGGAAGCTCCTACGAGCAGTACTTC.

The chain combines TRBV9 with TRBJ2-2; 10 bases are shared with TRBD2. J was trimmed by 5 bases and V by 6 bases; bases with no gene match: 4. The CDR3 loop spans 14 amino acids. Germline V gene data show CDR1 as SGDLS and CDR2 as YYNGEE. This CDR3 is CASTLAGVTGELFF. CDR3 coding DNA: TGTGCCAGCACCCTAGCGGGAGTAACCGGGGAGCTGTTTTTT.

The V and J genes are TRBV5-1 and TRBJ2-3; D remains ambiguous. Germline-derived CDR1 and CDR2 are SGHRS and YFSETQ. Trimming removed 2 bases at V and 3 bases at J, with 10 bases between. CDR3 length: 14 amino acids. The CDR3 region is CASSFLENTDTQYF. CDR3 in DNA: TGCGCCAGCAGCTTTTTGGAAAATACAGATACGCAGTATTTT.

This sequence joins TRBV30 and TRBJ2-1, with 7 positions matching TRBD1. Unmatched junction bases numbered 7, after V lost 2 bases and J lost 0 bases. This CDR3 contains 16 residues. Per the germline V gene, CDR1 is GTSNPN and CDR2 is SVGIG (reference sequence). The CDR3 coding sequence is TGTGCCTGGAGTCACAGGGGCCTCAGCTCCTACAATGAGCAGTTCTTC. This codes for CAWSHRGLSSYNEQFF.

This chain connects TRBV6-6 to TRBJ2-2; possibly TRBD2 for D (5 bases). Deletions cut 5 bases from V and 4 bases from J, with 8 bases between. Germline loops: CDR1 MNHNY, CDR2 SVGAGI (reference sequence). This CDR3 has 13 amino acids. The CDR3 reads CASSHRGTGELFF. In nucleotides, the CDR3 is TGTGCCAGCAGTCATCGGGGCACCGGGGAGCTGTTTTTT.